The clone carrying this T cell receptor (beta chain) was found once. How the authors handled the data: Researchers report that nucleated cell counts were estimated from reference gene primer amplification. Sequencing used immunoSEQ multiplex PCR; TCRdb keeps in-frame clones, though not all of them. The V and J calls and the clone size are those of that table, but D and trimming were determined from the DNA. This sample has a few hundred thousand clones, with about 88% found just once. V was clipped by 5 bases and J by 0 bases, with 10 bases between them. Germline V gene data show CDR1 as MNHEY and CDR2 as SMNVEV (reference sequence). The CDR3 runs 15 residues. This sample is drawn from a study of blood T cell repertoires in COVID-19. Study information: Sites in the United States, Italy and Spain provided acute and convalescent COVID-19 samples. PBMCs, B-cell-depleted T cells, or T cells were the source of the cDNA or gDNA that made up the material.

The origin of this receptor is a man in his sixties who had recovered from COVID-19. The chain combines TRBV27 with TRBJ1-4; D is perhaps TRBD1 (6 bases). Sequencing was performed on peripheral blood. CDR3 in amino acids: CASSPRQATNEKLFF. CDR3 nucleotide sequence: TGTGCCAGCAGTCCTAGACAGGCAACTAATGAAAAACTGTTTTTT.